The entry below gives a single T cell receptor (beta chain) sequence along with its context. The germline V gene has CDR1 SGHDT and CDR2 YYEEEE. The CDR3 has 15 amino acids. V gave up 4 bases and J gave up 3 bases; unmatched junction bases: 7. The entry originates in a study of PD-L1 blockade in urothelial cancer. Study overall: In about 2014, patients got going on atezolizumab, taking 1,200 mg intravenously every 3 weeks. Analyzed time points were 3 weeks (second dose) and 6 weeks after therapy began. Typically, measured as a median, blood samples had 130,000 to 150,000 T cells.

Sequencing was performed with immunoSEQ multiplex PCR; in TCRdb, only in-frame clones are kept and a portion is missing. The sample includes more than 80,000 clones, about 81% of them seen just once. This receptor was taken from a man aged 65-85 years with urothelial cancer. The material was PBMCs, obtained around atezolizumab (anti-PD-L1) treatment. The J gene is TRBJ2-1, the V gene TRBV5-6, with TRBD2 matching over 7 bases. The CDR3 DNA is TGTGCCAGCAGCCCCACAGCGGGAAACTACAATGAGCAGTTCTTC. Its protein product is CASSPTAGNYNEQFF.